This passage covers 3 T cell receptor beta chains from one sample sequenced in a study of T cells after yellow fever vaccination. TCRdb re-derived calls from the 5' RACE reads in MiXCR, one entry per CDR3 protein. Among over 300,000 distinct CDR3 sequences listed, roughly 3.9% were seen once. The specimen comprised PBMCs, sampled 5 days after the yellow fever booster vaccination. The source of these receptors is a man aged 18 to 30 who received the YFV17D yellow fever vaccine.

This clonotype was seen ten or more times. The chain joins TRBV9 to TRBJ2-5; no definite D call. CDR1 SGDLS and CDR2 YYNGEE come from the germline V gene. The CDR3 runs to 14 residues. Trimming left V 4 bases short and J 4 bases short, with 14 bases between. CDR3 in amino acids: CASSPRTTGETQYF. CDR3 coding DNA: TGTGCCAGCAGCCCTAGGACCACCGGAGAGACCCAGTACTTC.

The sample holds a few counts of this clonotype. V gene TRBV6-5 combines with J gene TRBJ2-1; 7 nucleotides match TRBD2. The CDR3 extends over 21 amino acids. The J segment lost 0 bases and the V segment lost 2 bases, leaving 19 bases of the junction unmatched. Germline CDR1 reads MNHEY; CDR2 reads SVGAGI. The CDR3 here is CASSYLTGSGESYSSYNEQFF. The CDR3 coding sequence is TGTGCCAGCAGTTACCTCACGGGGAGCGGGGAGTCGTACTCCTCCTACAATGAGCAGTTCTTC.

This clonotype has only a few counts. The chain links TRBV7-8 to TRBJ2-1; D not resolved. The CDR3 extends over 16 amino acids. The V end was cut by 3 bases, the J end by 6 bases, with 18 bases between. Germline CDR1 and CDR2: SGHVS and FQNEAQ. The CDR3 reads CASSFSFTPQGNEQFF. CDR3 bases: TGTGCCAGCAGCTTCTCCTTCACCCCCCAAGGCAATGAGCAGTTCTTC.